This T cell receptor (beta chain) was documented in a study of tumor-infiltrating lymphocytes in primary liver carcinoma. In the study overall: Sample yields of productive TCRbeta reads, ranging from roughly 3.65 to 7.5 million, were similar across tissue types.

This clonotype has ten or more counts. Antigen unknown. Reverse transcription of 500 to 650 ng total RNA with a constant-region primer produced TCR beta cDNA. Libraries of TCR beta came from three nested multiplex PCR rounds with slightly modified ARM-PCR. The opening two PCR rounds, around 9 cycles each, paired TRBV1-TRBV30 forward primers with a C-beta reverse primer. TCRdb reprocessed the multiplex PCR reads with MiXCR, giving one entry per CDR3 protein. Among more than 150,000 distinct CDR3 sequences listed, about 60% were seen once. Alongside blood RNA obtained from unsorted whole blood, germline DNA was also extracted. Overall study results and limits: Less overlap was seen in tumor-adjacent and tumor-blood pairs than in tumor region pairs. Unsorted bulk processing meant the study did not compare CD4+ and CD8+ repertoires. Compared with blood, tumor repertoires held significantly more in their top 250 clones.

Germline values: CDR1 SQVTM, CDR2 ANQGSEA. V was clipped by 5 bases and J by 5 bases; unmatched bases: 5. CDR3 length equals 13 residues. The rearrangement uses TRBV29-1 and TRBJ2-1; 8 positions agree with TRBD2. This TCR was recovered from a man aged 35 to 55 with primary liver carcinoma and hepatitis B virus infection. The sequencing input was peripheral blood. The CDR3 DNA follows: TGCAGCGTTCGTGGGACTAGTCACAATGAGCAGTTCTTC. Translation gives CSVRGTSHNEQFF.